This TCR beta chain was obtained from a study of response to subunit inactivated influenza vaccine. Study-wide results and limits: T cells newly recruited by each seasonal influenza vaccination are few, the authors suggested.

About this clonotype itself: The antigen is undetermined.

There are 12 residues in the CDR3. Germline CDR1 and CDR2: DFQATT and SNEGSKA (reference sequence). The junction had 3 bases not matched to a gene; V was cut back by 6 bases and J by 1 base. TCRdb recomputed calls from the RT-PCR reads with MiXCR, one row per CDR3 protein. The sample lists about 500,000 distinct CDR3 sequences; 16% were seen once. The gene calls are TRBV20-1 and TRBJ2-7, with 7 bases aligning to TRBD1. The source was CD4+ T cells sorted from PBMCs, collected less than 30 months after vaccination. The sequence was obtained from a man aged 50 to 69 who received an inactivated influenza vaccine. The CDR3 spells CSAYRGSYEQYF. The DNA of the CDR3 is TGCAGTGCCTACAGGGGTTCCTACGAGCAGTACTTC.